These T cell receptor beta chains were read from a single sample in a study of a mutant IDH1 vaccine in newly diagnosed glioma. Sequencing used immunoSEQ multiplex PCR; TCRdb keeps in-frame clones, though not all of them. This repertoire shows about 92,000 clones, about four fifths found once; its top ten account for 7.4%. Specimen: PBMCs, collected from a glioma patient treated with radiotherapy, temozolomide or both. The receptors shown here come from a woman between 50 and 59 years old with glioma. CDR3s include the opening cysteine and the closing phenylalanine or tryptophan. A D gene is named only where the DNA matches it firmly. Expanded clones get a size class; other rows say once, few or many, or leave the size out.

TRBV27,TRBJ1-2,13,NA,NA,TGTGCCAGCAGTTTATCCGGGGGGGCTGGCTACACCTTC,CASSLSGGAGYTF
TRBV7-9,TRBJ2-7,13,TRBD1,NA,TGTGCCAGCAGCCGGACAGGCGTTTACGAGCAGTACTTC,CASSRTGVYEQYF
TRBV19,TRBJ2-6,16,TRBD2,once,TGTGCCAGTAGTAAGCGGGGCCCCTCTGGGGCCAACGTCCTGACTTTC,CASSKRGPSGANVLTF
TRBV9,TRBJ2-7,15,TRBD2,NA,TGTGCCAGCAGCGTAGCATTGGGACTAGCCTACGAGCAGTACTTC,CASSVALGLAYEQYF
TRBV19,TRBJ1-3,13,NA,NA,TGTGCCAGTAGAGTTTACTCTGGAAACACCATATATTTT,CASRVYSGNTIYF
TRBV10-3,TRBJ2-5,13,NA,NA,TGTGCCATCAGTGAGGACCCGCTGGGGACCCAGTACTTC,CAISEDPLGTQYF
TRBV5-4,TRBJ1-5,13,NA,once,TGTGCCAGCAGCCCGGATCCCAATCAGCCCCAGCATTTT,CASSPDPNQPQHF
TRBV19,TRBJ2-5,12,NA,NA,TGTGCCAGTAGTAGGGACCAAGAGACCCAGTACTTC,CASSRDQETQYF
TRBV4-1,TRBJ1-3,15,NA,NA,TGCGCCAGCAGCTTAGAACGGACACCAACGAACACCATATATTTT,CASSLERTPTNTIYF
TRBV19,TRBJ2-5,16,TRBD1,few,TGTGCCAGTAGTATTTCCGCCCAGGGGGCTGGAGAGACCCAGTACTTC,CASSISAQGAGETQYF
TRBV2,TRBJ1-1,14,NA,NA,TGTGCCAGCAGTGAAGGTGTGGGGGGCCCTGAAGCTTTCTTT,CASSEGVGGPEAFF
TRBV29-1,TRBJ2-6,16,NA,NA,TGCAGCGTTGACCTCGGGTGGGCCTCTGGGGCCAACGTCCTGACTTTC,CSVDLGWASGANVLTF
TRBV7-2,TRBJ2-7,15,NA,NA,TGTGCCAGCAGCTTAGGGCCATCCCCTGTCTACGAGCAGTACTTC,CASSLGPSPVYEQYF
TRBV9,TRBJ2-3,12,NA,NA,TGTGCCAGCAGCGTAGGTGGGGAGACGCAGTATTTT,CASSVGGETQYF
TRBV15,TRBJ1-2,14,NA,NA,TGTGCCACCAGCAGTGAGGACAGAAACTATGGCTACACCTTC,CATSSEDRNYGYTF
TRBV9,TRBJ1-6,15,NA,few,TGTGCCAGCAGCGTAGGCACGGCATATAATTCACCCCTCCACTTT,CASSVGTAYNSPLHF
TRBV2,TRBJ1-5,19,TRBD1,NA,TGTGCCAGCAGTGAACGGGAGCGGACAGGGGTGAACAGCAATCAGCCCCAGCATTTT,CASSERERTGVNSNQPQHF
TRBV9,TRBJ1-6,12,NA,NA,TGTGCCAGCAGCTCCGGGAGTTCACCCCTCCACTTT,CASSSGSSPLHF
TRBV2,TRBJ1-5,14,NA,NA,TGTGCCAGCAGTGACGACAGGTCAGTACAGCCCCAGCATTTT,CASSDDRSVQPQHF
TRBV4-2,TRBJ1-5,20,TRBD1,NA,TGTGCCAGCAGCCAAGACCCCCGGGACAGGGTCATCTCTATGAATCAGCCCCAGCATTTT,CASSQDPRDRVISMNQPQHF
TRBV2,TRBJ1-4,15,TRBD1,NA,TGTGCCAGCCGCCCAGGGGGGGGCCCTAATGAAAAACTGTTTTTT,CASRPGGGPNEKLFF
TRBV5-1,TRBJ2-3,13,NA,once,TGCGCCAGCAGCTTGTACGGCTCAGATACGCAGTATTTT,CASSLYGSDTQYF
TRBV2,TRBJ2-2,19,NA,NA,TGTGCCAGCAGTGGAAGAGGCAGAGGACCGAAGACGAACACCGGGGAGCTGTTTTTT,CASSGRGRGPKTNTGELFF
TRBV4-1,TRBJ1-5,15,NA,NA,TGCGCCAGCAGCCAGACCGGTGGGGTGGTTCAGCCCCAGCATTTT,CASSQTGGVVQPQHF
TRBV18,TRBJ1-1,17,NA,NA,TGTGCCAGCTCACCGGCTCTCACCCGCAGGGGTAACACTGAAGCTTTCTTT,CASSPALTRRGNTEAFF
TRBV5-5,TRBJ2-2,16,TRBD1,NA,TGTGCCAGCAGCTTGTATATAGGGACAGGGGCCGGGGAGCTGTTTTTT,CASSLYIGTGAGELFF
TRBV6-1,TRBJ1-5,14,NA,NA,TGTGCCAGCAGTGAAGCCAAGGAGTCAAGGCCCCAGCATTTT,CASSEAKESRPQHF
TRBV5-1,TRBJ2-1,14,TRBD1,NA,TGCGCCAGCAGCTTGGGACAGGGGAGTGATGAGCAGTTCTTC,CASSLGQGSDEQFF
TRBV5-6,TRBJ2-3,14,NA,NA,TGTGCCAGCATCGGACAGCCTAGCACAGATACGCAGTATTTT,CASIGQPSTDTQYF
TRBV2,TRBJ2-5,15,TRBD2,NA,TGTGCCAGCGAGAACCAGCGGGGGAGCCAAGAGACCCAGTACTTC,CASENQRGSQETQYF
TRBV6-6,TRBJ2-7,13,NA,NA,TGTGCCAGCAGTTACGGGGGTACCTACGAGCAGTACTTC,CASSYGGTYEQYF
TRBV9,TRBJ1-2,14,TRBD1,NA,TGTGCCAGCAGCCTCAAGACAGGGGGCTTGGGCTACACCTTC,CASSLKTGGLGYTF
TRBV5-1,TRBJ2-3,13,NA,NA,TGCGCCAGCAGCCCGGGTTCTACAGATACGCAGTATTTT,CASSPGSTDTQYF
TRBV7-3,TRBJ2-7,16,NA,NA,TGTGCCAGCAGCCTAACCGGGGGAGGTTTCTCCTACGAGCAGTACTTC,CASSLTGGGFSYEQYF
TRBV19,TRBJ2-5,12,NA,NA,TGTGCCAGTAGTATATCGGGGGAGACCCAGTACTTC,CASSISGETQYF
TRBV9,TRBJ1-1,20,TRBD1,NA,TGTGCCAGCAGCGATGGACAGGGGGCGACCACCTTAAAGACTAACACTGAAGCTTTCTTT,CASSDGQGATTLKTNTEAFF
TRBV12-5,TRBJ1-4,14,NA,NA,TGTGCTAGTCAATTCCGGGGGGGCGAAGAAAAACTGTTTTTT,CASQFRGGEEKLFF
TRBV11-3,TRBJ1-1,12,NA,NA,TGTGCCAGCAGCCGGAAGGGCACTGAAGCTTTCTTT,CASSRKGTEAFF
TRBV29-1,TRBJ2-7,12,NA,NA,TGCAGCGTTGGTCGGGACTCCTACGAGCAGTACTTC,CSVGRDSYEQYF
TRBV4-3,TRBJ1-1,13,NA,NA,TGCGCCAGCAGGCTAACAGTTAACACTGAAGCTTTCTTT,CASRLTVNTEAFF
TRBV7-8,TRBJ1-5,17,TRBD1,NA,TGTGCCAGCAGCTCGGACAGGTCAAACAGAGGCAATCAGCCCCAGCATTTT,CASSSDRSNRGNQPQHF
TRBV6-6,TRBJ1-1,12,NA,NA,TGTGCCAGCAGTTACTCCCCCCGGGAGGGTTTCTTT,CASSYSPREGFF
TRBV5-4,TRBJ2-1,15,TRBD2,NA,TGTGCCAGCAGCTTGGGAGCGGGGGGTGTCGATGAGCAGTTCTTC,CASSLGAGGVDEQFF
TRBV11-1,TRBJ2-5,15,TRBD2,NA,TGTGCCAGCAGCTTTGGACGGGGGGGCTTGGAGACCCAGTACTTC,CASSFGRGGLETQYF
TRBV19,TRBJ2-3,14,TRBD1,NA,TGTGCCAGTAGTACGGACAGGGGGCTAGATACGCAGTATTTT,CASSTDRGLDTQYF
TRBV30,TRBJ2-5,13,NA,NA,TGTGCCTGGAGCGGGAAAGGGGGAGAGACCCAGTACTTC,CAWSGKGGETQYF
TRBV7-9,TRBJ2-5,15,TRBD2,NA,TGTGCCAGCAACCCCTCTAGGACTAGCGGAGAGACCCAGTACTTC,CASNPSRTSGETQYF
TRBV9,TRBJ1-6,15,NA,NA,TGTGCCAGCAGCGTAGGGGGCGCGAAGAATTCACCCCTCCACTTT,CASSVGGAKNSPLHF
TRBV5-6,TRBJ2-7,13,NA,NA,TGTGCCAGCAGCTTGTCTGGTACCTACGAGCAGTACTTC,CASSLSGTYEQYF
TRBV7-6,TRBJ2-3,16,NA,NA,TGTGCCAGCAGCTCCCCACTCGGTACCGGGGCAGATACGCAGTATTTT,CASSSPLGTGADTQYF
TRBV2,TRBJ1-5,15,NA,once,TGTGCCAGACCCCGGGACCCTTGGGGCAATCAGCCCCAGCATTTT,CARPRDPWGNQPQHF
TRBV11-2,TRBJ2-7,13,NA,NA,TGTGCCAGCAGCTCGGGGCCGGACTACGAGCAGTACTTC,CASSSGPDYEQYF